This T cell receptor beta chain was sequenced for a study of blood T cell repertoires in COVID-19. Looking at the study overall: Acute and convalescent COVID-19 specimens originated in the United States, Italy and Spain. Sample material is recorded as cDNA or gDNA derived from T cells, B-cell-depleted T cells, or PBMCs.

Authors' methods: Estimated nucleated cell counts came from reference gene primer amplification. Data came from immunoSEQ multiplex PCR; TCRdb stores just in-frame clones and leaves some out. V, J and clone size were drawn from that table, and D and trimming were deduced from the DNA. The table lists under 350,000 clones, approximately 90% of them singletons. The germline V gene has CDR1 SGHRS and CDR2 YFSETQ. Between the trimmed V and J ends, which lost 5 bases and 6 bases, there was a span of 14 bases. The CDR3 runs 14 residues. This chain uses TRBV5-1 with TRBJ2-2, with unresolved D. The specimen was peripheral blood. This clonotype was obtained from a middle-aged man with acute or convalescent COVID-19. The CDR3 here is CASRTSQVSGELFF. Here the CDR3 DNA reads TGCGCCAGCAGAACATCGCAGGTATCCGGGGAGCTGTTTTTT.